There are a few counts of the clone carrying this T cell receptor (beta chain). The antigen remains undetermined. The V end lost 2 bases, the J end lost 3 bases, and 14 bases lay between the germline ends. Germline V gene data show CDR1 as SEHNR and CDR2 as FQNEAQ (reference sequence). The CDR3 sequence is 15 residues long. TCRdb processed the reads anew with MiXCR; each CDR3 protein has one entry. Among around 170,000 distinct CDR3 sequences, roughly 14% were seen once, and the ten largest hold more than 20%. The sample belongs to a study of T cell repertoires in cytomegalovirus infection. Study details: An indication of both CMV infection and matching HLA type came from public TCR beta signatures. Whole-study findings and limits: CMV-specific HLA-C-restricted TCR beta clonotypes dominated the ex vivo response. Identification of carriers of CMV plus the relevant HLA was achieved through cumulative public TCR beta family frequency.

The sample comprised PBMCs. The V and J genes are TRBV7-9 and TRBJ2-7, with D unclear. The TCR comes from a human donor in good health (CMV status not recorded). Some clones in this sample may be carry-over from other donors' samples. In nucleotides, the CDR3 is TGTGCCAGCAGCTTACCCCTGGTGGGGATCTACGAGCAGTACTTC. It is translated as CASSLPLVGIYEQYF.